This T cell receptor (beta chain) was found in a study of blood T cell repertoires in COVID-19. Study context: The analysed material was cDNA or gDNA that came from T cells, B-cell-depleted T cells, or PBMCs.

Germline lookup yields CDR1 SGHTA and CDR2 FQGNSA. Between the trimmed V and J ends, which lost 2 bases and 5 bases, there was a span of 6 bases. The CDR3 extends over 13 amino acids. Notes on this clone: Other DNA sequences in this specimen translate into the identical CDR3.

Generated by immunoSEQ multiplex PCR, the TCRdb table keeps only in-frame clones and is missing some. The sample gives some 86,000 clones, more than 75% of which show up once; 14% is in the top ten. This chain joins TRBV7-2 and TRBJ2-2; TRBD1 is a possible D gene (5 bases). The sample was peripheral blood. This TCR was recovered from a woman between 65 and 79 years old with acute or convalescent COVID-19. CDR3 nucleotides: TGTGCCAGCAGCTTACAGGGAACCGGGGAGCTGTTTTTT. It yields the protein CASSLQGTGELFF.